Below, 28 T cell receptor beta chains from the same sample are listed, as sequenced in a study of technical replicates of blood from a handful of donors. Only in-frame clones appear in the TCRdb table, and some are missing; sequencing was by immunoSEQ multiplex PCR. The repertoire holds 64,000 or so clones, with 95% to 97% as singletons. Specimen: T cells isolated from PBMCs. These receptor sequences come from a human donor in good health.

The chain has TRBV9 and TRBJ1-3, with a weak D call TRBD1 (6 bases). The CDR3 is 14 amino acids. Trimming shortened V by 3 bases and J by 0 bases, and 7 bases separated the two germline ends. Looked up from germline, CDR1 is SGDLS and CDR2 is YYNGEE. CDR3 in DNA: TGTGCCAGCAGCGGAGGGGGCTCTGGAAACACCATATATTTT. This sequence encodes CASSGGGSGNTIYF.

The V call is TRBV18, the J call TRBJ2-1; the D gene is possibly TRBD2 (6 bases). The germline CDR1 and CDR2 sequences are KGHSH and LQKENI. The CDR3 totals 13 residues. V was pared by 3 bases and J by 10 bases, with 13 bases between. This CDR3 reads CASSPGRSREQFF. The CDR3 DNA sequence: TGTGCCAGCTCACCTGGGAGGTCCCGGGAGCAGTTCTTC.

To note about this clone: This same CDR3 is encoded by further DNA sequences in the sample. V is TRBV6-5 and J is TRBJ1-4; 9 bases are shared with TRBD1. The germline V gene has CDR1 MNHEY and CDR2 SVGAGI. This CDR3 spans 14 amino acids. Trimming at V came to 6 bases and at J to 8 bases, leaving 7 bases not matched to a gene. CDR3 coding DNA: TGTGCCAGCAGACCGGGACAGGGTCGGGAAAAACTGTTTTTT. It yields the protein CASRPGQGREKLFF.

This chain links TRBV7-6 with TRBJ1-1; D might be TRBD1 (5 bases). This CDR3 spans 13 amino acids. In germline, CDR1 is SGHVS, CDR2 FNYEAQ. Trimming removed 5 bases at V and 1 base at J, with 8 bases between. The DNA of the CDR3 is TGTGCCAGCAGCCCCGGACAGAACACTGAAGCTTTCTTT. As protein: CASSPGQNTEAFF.

This chain connects TRBV4-1 to TRBJ2-3, with D perhaps matching TRBD2 (5 bases). Germline V gene data show CDR1 as MGHRA and CDR2 as YSYEKL. The V end lost 2 bases, the J end lost 4 bases, and 13 bases lay between the germline ends. The CDR3 has 15 amino acids. CDR3 loop: CASSQKTSSADTQYF. The CDR3 nucleotides read TGCGCCAGCAGCCAAAAAACTAGTAGTGCAGATACGCAGTATTTT.

CDR3 sequence (DNA): TGCAGCGTTGGTGACAGGGACCTTAACTATGGCTACACCTTC. This sequence encodes CSVGDRDLNYGYTF. The rearrangement uses TRBV29-1 and TRBJ1-2; 7 bases map to TRBD1. The CDR3 contains 14 residues. Germline V gives CDR1 SQVTM, CDR2 ANQGSEA. With V trimmed by 4 bases and J by 1 base, 6 bases remained unmatched.

The gene calls are TRBV29-1 and TRBJ2-2; a possible D gene is TRBD2 (5 bases). The ends were cut back, 3 bases at V and 3 bases at J, with 14 bases in the middle. Germline CDR1 and CDR2: SQVTM and ANQGSEA. The CDR3 is 15 residues long. The CDR3 reads CSVEVRNGDTGELFF. The CDR3, as DNA: TGCAGCGTTGAGGTACGGAACGGGGACACCGGGGAGCTGTTTTTT.

The gene calls are TRBV9 and TRBJ2-1; 10 nucleotides line up with TRBD2. This CDR3 spans 15 amino acids. The V segment lost 6 bases and the J segment 4 bases; nucleotides outside the gene matches: 7. Looked up from germline, CDR1 is SGDLS and CDR2 is YYNGEE. CDR3 bases: TGTGCCAGCAACCGTAGGACTAGCGGATACAATGAGCAGTTCTTC. This sequence encodes CASNRRTSGYNEQFF.

The CDR3 loop reads CSVLLAYNEQFF. DNA for the CDR3: TGCAGCGTCCTCTTAGCCTACAATGAGCAGTTCTTC. V usage is TRBV29-1 and J usage is TRBJ2-1; D is ambiguous. The CDR3 has 12 amino acids. The V end lost 6 bases, the J end lost 2 bases, and 8 bases lay between the germline ends. CDR1 is SQVTM and CDR2 is ANQGSEA in the germline V gene.

This chain links TRBV18 with TRBJ2-2; 12 positions agree with TRBD1. V shed 4 bases, J shed 6 bases, and the junction held 6 bases outside the gene matches. CDR1 is KGHSH and CDR2 is LQKENI in the germline V gene. The CDR3 contains 16 residues. CDR3 protein: CASSQPGQGAPGELFF. CDR3 DNA sequence: TGTGCCAGCTCACAGCCGGGACAGGGGGCGCCCGGGGAGCTGTTTTTT.

The chain links TRBV10-3 to TRBJ2-5; D perhaps matches TRBD2 (5 bases). V was trimmed by 10 bases and J by 5 bases, leaving 17 bases between them. The CDR3 is made up of 13 amino acids. Germline V CDR1 and CDR2: ENHRY, SYGVKD. As DNA, the CDR3 is TGTGCCACGCTAGACTTCCCGGGGGAGACCCAGTACTTC. Translating gives CATLDFPGETQYF.

The rearrangement uses TRBV11-3 and TRBJ2-5; 10 bases agree with TRBD2. Losses at the gene ends were 6 bases for V and 1 base for J; bases not matched to a gene: 2. The CDR3 totals 14 residues. Germline CDR1 reads SGHNT; CDR2 reads YENEEA. The CDR3, as DNA: TGTGCCAGCAGAAGCGGGGGGGCCCAAGAGACCCAGTACTTC. Protein: CASRSGGAQETQYF.

This CDR3 reads CASSPRRGMNTEAFF. CDR3 in DNA: TGTGCCAGCAGCCCAAGGAGGGGAATGAACACTGAAGCTTTCTTT. The chain recombines TRBV11-3 with TRBJ1-1; a possible D gene is TRBD1 (5 bases). The CDR3 runs 15 residues. In germline, CDR1 is SGHNT, CDR2 YENEEA. Trimming removed 5 bases at V and 0 bases at J, with 13 bases between.

J is TRBJ2-3 and V is TRBV5-1; tentatively, D is TRBD2 (6 bases). Trimming stripped 4 bases from V and 2 bases from J, with 23 bases between. In germline, CDR1 is SGHRS, CDR2 YFSETQ. The length of the CDR3 is 18 residues. CDR3 amino acids: CASSPVEAGYSTTDTQYF. The CDR3 DNA follows: TGCGCCAGCAGCCCGGTGGAGGCGGGATACTCGACCACAGATACGCAGTATTTT.

This chain joins TRBV28 and TRBJ2-4; 8 bases fit TRBD1. The trim removed 10 bases at V and 6 bases at J, leaving 5 bases unmatched. This CDR3 contains 12 residues. Germline CDR1 reads MDHEN; CDR2 reads SYDVKM. This chain's CDR3 is CATGTGRNIQYF. The CDR3, as DNA: TGTGCCACCGGGACAGGAAGAAACATTCAGTACTTC.

The table lists this clone with a few counts. The chain recombines TRBV19 with TRBJ2-3, with D hard to call. CDR3 length equals 15 residues. Trimming left V 3 bases short and J 0 bases short, with 10 bases between. The V gene's germline CDR1 is LNHDA and CDR2 SQIVND (reference sequence). Here the CDR3 reads CASSINLVSTDTQYF. The CDR3 DNA reads TGTGCCAGTAGTATTAATCTTGTTAGCACAGATACGCAGTATTTT.

The chain recombines TRBV10-3 with TRBJ2-7; 10 bases are a match to TRBD1. This CDR3 region has 15 residues. The V gene end was trimmed by 8 bases and the J gene end by 3 bases; junction bases not matched to a gene: 10. CDR1 is ENHRY, CDR2 SYGVKD, per germline. CDR3 bases: TGTGCCATCGCCGACCGGGACAGGGGAGTCTACGAGCAGTACTTC. Protein product: CAIADRDRGVYEQYF.

This sequence joins TRBV23-1 and TRBJ1-1; D unclear. TRBV23-1 is given ORF status, its function remaining uncertain. The germline V and J ends were trimmed by 0 bases and 9 bases, with 8 bases remaining between them. The CDR3 runs to 12 residues. CDR3 in DNA: TGCGCCAGCAGTCAATCCCACACAAAAGCTTTCTTT. Protein sequence: CASSQSHTKAFF.

The V gene is TRBV6-5, the J gene TRBJ2-5; TRBD2 matches at 7 bases. The V and J ends lost 4 bases and 2 bases, in that order; junction bases with no gene match: 4. CDR1 is MNHEY and CDR2 is SVGAGI in the germline V gene. CDR3 length equals 14 residues. The CDR3 DNA reads TGTGCCAGCAGTTCTGGGACTATGCAAGAGACCCAGTACTTC. As protein: CASSSGTMQETQYF.

This chain uses TRBV10-3 with TRBJ2-7; D may be TRBD1 (6 bases). Germline assignment: CDR1 ENHRY and CDR2 SYGVKD. This CDR3 is built from 16 residues. Deletions cut 3 bases from V and 5 bases from J, with 20 bases between. CDR3 sequence reads: CAISDIQQGRRHEQYF. In DNA, the CDR3 is TGTGCCATCAGTGATATTCAGCAGGGGCGGCGGCACGAGCAGTACTTC.

V gene TRBV28 combines with J gene TRBJ1-4; maybe TRBD1 (5 bases). This CDR3 has 14 amino acids. V was trimmed by 5 bases and J by 6 bases, leaving 13 bases between them. CDR1 is MDHEN, CDR2 SYDVKM, per germline. CDR3 residues: CASSLRVIHEKLFF. CDR3 nucleotides: TGTGCCAGCAGTCTCAGGGTAATCCATGAAAAACTGTTTTTT.

As DNA, the CDR3 is TGCGCCAGCAGCTACTTTCCAGGAACCCCTGGAAACACCATATATTTT. Protein sequence: CASSYFPGTPGNTIYF. V gene TRBV5-1 combines with J gene TRBJ1-3; D ambiguous. The germline gives CDR1 SGHRS, CDR2 YFSETQ. The CDR3 has 16 residues. Trimming cost V 3 bases and J 2 bases, with 15 bases left between them.

The chain couples TRBV10-3 to TRBJ2-7, with 8 bases that match TRBD2. The germline gives CDR1 ENHRY, CDR2 SYGVKD. The CDR3 loop spans 15 amino acids. V lost 10 bases to trimming and J lost 0 bases; unmatched junction nucleotides: 11. The CDR3 region has the DNA TGTGCCACCTCACTCTTAGCGGGGAACTCCTACGAGCAGTACTTC. Amino acids: CATSLLAGNSYEQYF.

The CDR3: CASSAHGTVTDTQYF. CDR3 coding DNA: TGTGCCAGCAGCGCGCACGGGACTGTCACAGATACGCAGTATTTT. This chain links TRBV9 with TRBJ2-3, with TRBD2 as a possible D gene (6 bases). The V end was cut by 3 bases, the J end by 2 bases, with 13 bases between. CDR3 length equals 15 residues. Germline assignment: CDR1 SGDLS and CDR2 YYNGEE.

This chain joins TRBV4-1 and TRBJ1-3; D unresolved. This CDR3 spans 14 amino acids. Germline loops: CDR1 MGHRA, CDR2 YSYEKL. V was pared by 4 bases and J by 0 bases, with 7 bases between. CDR3 residues: CASSLGPSGNTIYF. In DNA, the CDR3 is TGCGCCAGCAGCCTTGGGCCCTCTGGAAACACCATATATTTT.

CDR3 nucleotides: TGTGCCAGCAGCTCTTACAGGGCTTACTATGGCTACACCTTC. Its translation: CASSSYRAYYGYTF. The gene calls are TRBV7-9 and TRBJ1-2; possible D gene TRBD1, 6 bases. CDR1 SEHNR and CDR2 FQNEAQ come from the germline V gene (reference sequence). This CDR3 has 14 residues. V lost 4 bases to trimming and J lost 3 bases, with 12 bases between them.

V usage is TRBV19 and J usage is TRBJ1-2; 7 nucleotides match TRBD1. With 9 bases clipped from V and 1 base from J, the junction kept 5 bases outside the gene matches. The CDR3 consists of 13 residues. Germline V gene sequence: CDR1 LNHDA, CDR2 SQIVND (reference sequence). CDR3 sequence: CASRQGLNYGYTF. For the CDR3, the DNA is TGTGCCAGCCGACAGGGACTTAACTATGGCTACACCTTC.

This chain joins TRBV4-2 and TRBJ2-1; 12 nucleotides agree with TRBD2. Trimming at V came to 1 base and at J to 5 bases, leaving 3 bases not matched to a gene. CDR3 size: 16 residues. Looked up from germline, CDR1 is LGHNA and CDR2 is YNFKEQ. This CDR3 is CASSQGTSGGNNEQFF. The CDR3 DNA sequence: TGTGCCAGCAGCCAAGGAACTAGCGGGGGGAACAATGAGCAGTTCTTC.